What follows are 27 T cell receptor beta chains derived from one specimen sequenced in a study of T cells in Graves' hyperthyroidism and ophthalmopathy. Researchers took RNA transcripts and amplified the TCR beta CDR3 regions from them. Initially, a first-round RT-PCR of the TCR CDR3 employed the HTBI primer set. A single record per CDR3 protein comes from TCRdb applying MiXCR to the multiplex PCR reads. Of some 50,000 distinct CDR3 sequences listed, about half are singletons. Sequenced material: blood. The receptor source for this set is a woman aged 45-65 years with Graves' ophthalmopathy.

This clonotype was seen repeatedly, ten times or more. The genes are TRBV6-2 or TRBV6-3 and TRBJ1-1, with a possible D match to TRBD1 (5 bases). Germline CDR1 is MNHEY and CDR2 is SVGEGT. The CDR3 has 14 amino acids. V dropped 6 bases and J dropped 0 bases, with 11 bases sitting between them. In DNA, the CDR3 is TGTGCCAGCAGCGTCCAGGGAATGAACACTGAAGCTTTCTTT. As protein: CASSVQGMNTEAFF.

This clonotype is termed medium-sized. The gene calls are TRBV7-2 and TRBJ1-2; possibly TRBD1 for D (5 bases). CDR1 is SGHTA and CDR2 is FQGNSA in the germline V gene. The CDR3 consists of 14 residues. Trimming took 4 bases from V and 2 from J, leaving 11 bases between them. CDR3 DNA: TGTGCCAGCAGCTATCGGAACAGGAACTATGGCTACACCTTC. Translated, it gives CASSYRNRNYGYTF.

This clonotype was detected ten times or more. This chain links TRBV20-1 with TRBJ2-1, with a weak D call TRBD1 (6 bases). This CDR3 has 17 amino acids. Trimming cost V 0 bases and J 5 bases, with 20 bases left between them. Looked up from germline, CDR1 is DFQATT and CDR2 is SNEGSKA (reference sequence). The CDR3 loop is CSARDRGLSAGHNEQFF. The DNA for the CDR3 is TGCAGTGCTAGAGACAGGGGTTTGAGTGCCGGGCACAATGAGCAGTTCTTC.

V gene TRBV6-1 combines with J gene TRBJ2-7; D is ambiguous. With 7 bases removed from V and 4 bases from J, the gap between germline ends came to 11 bases. The CDR3 runs 12 residues. Germline values: CDR1 MNHNS, CDR2 SASEGT. The CDR3 here is CASKRDEYEQYF. The CDR3, as DNA: TGTGCCAGCAAAAGGGATGAGTACGAGCAGTACTTC.

The chain is built from TRBV2 and TRBJ1-2; 8 nucleotides line up with TRBD1. Germline values: CDR1 SNHLY, CDR2 FYNNEI. CDR3 length equals 15 residues. J lost 2 bases, V lost 5 bases, and 7 bases had no gene match. The CDR3 reads CASSPPDRVNYGYTF. DNA for the CDR3: TGTGCCAGCAGTCCCCCGGACAGGGTCAACTATGGCTACACCTTC.

J is TRBJ1-5 and V is TRBV19; the match to TRBD1 covers 9 bases. V trimming: 8 bases; J trimming: 7 bases; junction bases outside the gene matches: 6. This CDR3 is 13 amino acids long. CDR1 is LNHDA and CDR2 is SQIVND in the germline V gene (reference sequence). CDR3 in amino acids: CASAGTGLQPQHF. The CDR3 bases are TGTGCCAGTGCAGGGACAGGGCTGCAGCCCCAGCATTTT.

Details on this clonotype: At one boundary the junction diverges from the germline segment, which might be a read error. This sequence joins TRBV5-1 and TRBJ2-5; TRBD1 agrees at 9 bases. Germline V lookup: CDR1 SGHRS, CDR2 YFSETQ. The CDR3 has 15 amino acids. CDR3 loop: CASGLTGQGQETQYF. The CDR3 DNA is TGCGCCAGCGGCTTGACGGGACAGGGCCAAGAGACCCAGTACTTC.

The sample holds many counts of this clonotype. The chain joins TRBV2 to TRBJ1-6; no clear D. Germline V gives CDR1 SNHLY, CDR2 FYNNEI. CDR3 length equals 15 residues. V lost 5 bases and J lost 0, with 8 bases in between. CDR3 amino acids: CASSPWSSYNSPLHF. In DNA form, the CDR3 reads TGTGCCAGCAGTCCATGGAGCTCCTATAATTCACCCCTCCACTTT.

In its sample, this clonotype was seen many times. This chain links TRBV24-1 with TRBJ2-1; 8 nucleotides match TRBD2. The J segment lost 0 bases and the V segment lost 1 base, leaving 4 bases of the junction unmatched. This CDR3 is built from 17 residues. CDR1 KGHDR and CDR2 SFDVKD come from the germline V gene. The DNA for the CDR3 is TGTGCCACCAGTGATTTCGCCGGGACTAGCTCCTACAATGAGCAGTTCTTC. The encoded protein is CATSDFAGTSSYNEQFF.

This clonotype appeared many times. The chain carries TRBV6-1 and TRBJ1-5; possible D gene TRBD1, 5 bases. The germline V and J ends were trimmed by 1 base and 2 bases, with 9 bases remaining between them. The CDR3 totals 15 residues. CDR1 and CDR2 (germline): MNHNS, SASEGT. The CDR3 reads CASSEERGGNQPQHF. CDR3 DNA sequence: TGTGCCAGCAGTGAAGAGAGGGGTGGCAATCAGCCCCAGCATTTT.

V is TRBV24-1 and J is TRBJ1-2; D remains ambiguous. Trimming removed 3 bases at V and 5 bases at J, with 24 bases between. Germline values: CDR1 KGHDR, CDR2 SFDVKD. This CDR3 contains 18 residues. The CDR3 protein is CATSDTRTRDTSRYGYTF. As DNA, the CDR3 is TGTGCCACCAGTGATACCCGCACCAGAGATACTAGTCGGTATGGCTACACCTTC.

This clonotype was detected many times. The chain couples TRBV5-4 to TRBJ2-1; D gene unclear. V lost 2 bases to trimming and J lost 7 bases, with 10 bases between them. The CDR3 spans 13 residues. Germline V gives CDR1 SGHNT, CDR2 YYREEE (reference sequence). The CDR3 sequence is CASSFWAENEQFF. CDR3 bases: TGTGCCAGCAGCTTTTGGGCCGAGAATGAGCAGTTCTTC.

This clonotype came up once. Lacking the conserved final phenylalanine or tryptophan, this CDR3 likely reflects a read error. This rearrangement joins TRBV20-1 to TRBJ1-1; TRBD1 matches 8 bases. This CDR3 has 14 residues. Germline lookup yields CDR1 DFQATT and CDR2 SNEGSKA (reference sequence). J gave up 0 bases and V 5 bases, and 5 bases lay outside the gene matches. The CDR3 spells CSAGGTGMNTEAFV. The CDR3 DNA is TGCAGTGCTGGAGGGACAGGAATGAACACTGAAGCTTTCGTT.

On this clonotype: A single base separates this from a much larger clone, so it may be a read error. The V call is TRBV7-2, the J call TRBJ2-2; 8 bases match TRBD2. V trimming: 5 bases; J trimming: 4 bases; junction bases outside the gene matches: 12. The CDR3 is made up of 17 amino acids. The germline gives CDR1 SGHTA, CDR2 FQGNSA. The CDR3 region is CASSPPLAAEGTGELFF. As DNA, the CDR3 is TGTGCCAGCAGCCCCCCACTAGCGGCCGAGGGCACCGGGGAGCTGTTTTTT.

CDR3 amino acids: CASSRLAGTYNEQFF. The CDR3 region has the DNA TGTGCCAGCAGTCGACTAGCGGGCACCTACAATGAGCAGTTCTTC. V is TRBV27 and J is TRBJ2-1, with TRBD2 matching 10 bases. V lost 5 bases to trimming and J lost 2 bases; unmatched junction nucleotides: 3. The V gene's germline CDR1 is MNHEY and CDR2 SMNVEV (reference sequence). This CDR3 is 15 amino acids long.

The table lists this clonotype with many counts. The V and J genes are TRBV7-9 and TRBJ2-3, with D perhaps matching TRBD2 (6 bases). Between the trimmed V and J ends, which lost 3 bases and 4 bases, there was a span of 14 bases. Per germline, CDR1 SEHNR and CDR2 FQNEAQ (reference sequence). The length of the CDR3 is 15 residues. Here the CDR3 reads CASSLSWDSADTQYF. CDR3 in DNA: TGTGCCAGCAGCTTGTCCTGGGACTCAGCAGATACGCAGTATTTT.

CDR3 sequence (DNA): TGCAGTGCCCAGACTAGCAGCCCTGGCAATGAGCAGTTCTTC. Protein product: CSAQTSSPGNEQFF. The genes are TRBV20-1 and TRBJ2-1; TRBD2 matches 7 bases. This CDR3 spans 14 amino acids. V shed 6 bases and J 6 bases; nucleotides not matched to a gene: 11. Looked up from germline, CDR1 is DFQATT and CDR2 is SNEGSKA (reference sequence).

Points on this clonotype: At one of its ends the junction is not consistent with the germline gene, which may arise from a read error. The rearrangement links TRBV29-1 to TRBJ1-4; 7 bases match TRBD1. Germline V gene sequence: CDR1 SQVTM, CDR2 ANQGSEA. This CDR3 comprises 14 residues. CDR3 in amino acids: CSVSEGASNDKLFF. CDR3 nucleotides: TGCAGCGTCTCCGAGGGGGCATCTAATGACAAACTGTTTTTT.

This clonotype was recorded once. The gene calls are TRBV19 and TRBJ2-1; no reliable D call. The germline V gene has CDR1 LNHDA and CDR2 SQIVND (reference sequence). This CDR3 is built from 13 residues. V dropped 5 bases and J dropped 9 bases, with 14 bases sitting between them. The CDR3 coding sequence is TGTGCCAGTAGTGCTCGTATGACAACTGAGCAGTTCTTC. Protein: CASSARMTTEQFF.

V and J are TRBV7-2 and TRBJ2-5; TRBD1 matches at 8 bases. With 3 bases clipped from V and 7 bases from J, the junction kept 10 bases outside the gene matches. This CDR3 has 15 residues. Germline lookup yields CDR1 SGHTA and CDR2 FQGNSA. DNA of the CDR3: TGTGCCAGCAGCTTGAGGACAGGGAGGTCGGGGACCCAGTACTTC. Encoded protein: CASSLRTGRSGTQYF.

This chain joins TRBV19 and TRBJ2-3; 9 bases match TRBD2. The CDR3 spans 14 residues. Germline trimming cut 6 bases from V and 1 base from J; bases unmatched to any gene: 2. Germline V CDR1 and CDR2: LNHDA, SQIVND (reference sequence). Written as DNA, the CDR3 is TGTGCCAGTAGACGGACTAGCGGCACAGATACGCAGTATTTT. Protein: CASRRTSGTDTQYF. Using reference TRBV19 and TRBJ2-3 for the parts outside the CDR3, the full variable domain is DGGITQSPKYLFRKEGQNVTLSCEQNLNHDAMYWYRQDPGQGLRLIYYSQIVNDFQKGDIAEGYSVSREKKESFPLTVTSAQKNPTAFYLCASRRTSGTDTQYFGPGTRLTVL.

With respect to this clonotype: Germline is not matched at one junction end, which may reflect a read error. J is TRBJ1-1 and V is TRBV7-8; D gene uncertain. CDR3 length: 17 residues. CDR1 is SGHVS, CDR2 FQNEAQ, per germline. The CDR3 nucleotides read TGTGCCAGCAGCTTAGGATACAGAAGGATGTTGAACACGGAAGCGTTCTTT. Translating gives CASSLGYRRMLNTEAFF. Full variable domain (outside the CDR3, taken from reference TRBV7-8 and TRBJ1-1): GAGVSQSPRYKVAKRGQDVALRCDPISGHVSLFWYQQALGQGPEFLTYFQNEAQLDKSGLPSDRFFAERPEGSVSTLKIQRTQQEDSAVYLCASSLGYRRMLNTEAFFGQGTRLTVV.

The chain combines TRBV24-1 with TRBJ2-5, with 8 positions matching TRBD1. Trimming removed 1 base from V and 5 bases from J; junction bases left unmatched: 2. CDR1 is KGHDR and CDR2 is SFDVKD in the germline V gene. This CDR3 is 14 amino acids long. The CDR3 sequence is CATSDFRDRETQYF. In DNA, the CDR3 is TGTGCCACCAGTGATTTCCGGGACAGGGAGACCCAGTACTTC.

The chain combines TRBV5-1 with TRBJ2-7; D call uncertain. CDR1 is SGHRS and CDR2 is YFSETQ in the germline V gene. Trimming took 0 bases from V and 5 from J, leaving 15 bases between them. There are 15 residues in the CDR3. This chain's CDR3 is CASSLGGAAAHEQYF. The CDR3 nucleotides read TGCGCCAGCAGCTTGGGCGGAGCCGCAGCCCACGAGCAGTACTTC.

This clonotype was seen many times. This sequence joins TRBV4-2 and TRBJ2-7; D unclear. Trimming removed 3 bases from V and 7 bases from J, with 7 bases in between. Looked up from germline, CDR1 is LGHNA and CDR2 is YNFKEQ. This CDR3 comprises 11 residues. CDR3 DNA: TGTGCCAGCAGCCAGGCTTCGGAGCAGTACTTC. Translated, it gives CASSQASEQYF.

This chain uses TRBV7-8 with TRBJ1-2; 8 nucleotides line up with TRBD1. The length of the CDR3 is 12 residues. From germline, CDR1 is SGHVS and CDR2 FQNEAQ. The V and J ends lost 2 bases and 12 bases, in that order; junction bases with no gene match: 5. The CDR3 DNA reads as TGTGCCAGCAGCTTACAGGGGGCTGGAAACACCTTC. Amino acid sequence: CASSLQGAGNTF.

With respect to this clonotype: Since no conserved phenylalanine or tryptophan closes the CDR3, a read error is the likely cause. The chain couples TRBV12-3 or TRBV12-4 to TRBJ2-7; 12 bases are shared with TRBD2. V lost 5 bases and J lost 2; bases outside the gene matches: 4. CDR3 length equals 15 residues. The CDR3 DNA sequence: TGTGCCAGCAGTGGACTAGCGGGGCTAGCCTACGAGCAGTACTCC. Its translation is CASSGLAGLAYEQYS.